This record covers a single T cell receptor (beta chain). What it binds is not known. The ends lost 2 bases at V and 2 bases at J; junction bases unmatched: 3. The CDR3 has 15 residues. Germline CDR1 and CDR2: SNHLY and FYNNEI. This specimen belongs to a study of shared clonotypes between healthy human individuals. Some clones are missing from TCRdb's copy, which holds only in-frame ones; the method was immunoSEQ multiplex PCR. This table has around 370,000 clones, just over 95% appearing once. Study-wide points: Generally, estimated richness proved larger in naive subsets than it did in memory subsets.

Adult Caucasians living in Nashville, Tennessee made up all of the donors. The sequencing input was memory CD8+ T cells sorted from blood. Specified subset: CD45RO+ cells pooled with CCR7-negative TemRA cells. V usage is TRBV2 and J usage is TRBJ1-2; TRBD1 matches 9 bases. This sequence was found in a man aged 25-45 years in good health. CDR3 in DNA: TGTGCCAGCAGTGAAAGGGACAGGGACAACTATGGCTACACCTTC. This encodes CASSERDRDNYGYTF.